The 24 T cell receptor beta chains below come from one sample, sequenced in a study of blood T cell repertoires in COVID-19. This table comes from immunoSEQ multiplex PCR, and its TCRdb copy is limited to in-frame clones, with some not included. This sample has 91,000 or so clones, with around 80% found just once. The sequenced sample was peripheral blood. The receptor source for this set is a man aged 45-60 years with active or convalescent COVID-19.

This rearrangement joins TRBV19 to TRBJ1-4, with D perhaps TRBD1 (5 bases). Germline V lookup: CDR1 LNHDA, CDR2 SQIVND (reference sequence). The V and J ends lost 6 bases and 0 bases respectively, with 11 bases between them. The CDR3 totals 15 residues. CDR3 sequence reads: CASREQGATNEKLFF. CDR3 coding DNA: TGTGCCAGTAGGGAGCAGGGTGCAACTAATGAAAAACTGTTTTTT.

This chain joins TRBV3-1 (or the pseudogene TRBV3-2) and TRBJ2-3; weak D call: TRBD2 (6 bases). The CDR3 totals 15 residues. The V gene lost 3 bases and the J gene lost 9 bases, with 19 bases spanning the gap. Germline V gives CDR1 LGHDT, CDR2 YNNKEL (reference sequence). The CDR3 DNA is TGTGCCAGCAGCCAGCGGAGGGGCCAACTTGAGACGCAGTATTTT. Translating it yields CASSQRRGQLETQYF.

The rearrangement joins TRBV3-1 (or the pseudogene TRBV3-2) to TRBJ2-3, with 13 bases matching TRBD2. Germline CDR1 is LGHDT and CDR2 is YNNKEL (reference sequence). V trimming: 4 bases; J trimming: 3 bases; junction bases outside the gene matches: 10. The CDR3 loop spans 18 amino acids. The CDR3 sequence: CASSRTKTSGGATDTQYF. The CDR3 DNA is TGTGCCAGCAGCCGCACCAAAACTAGCGGGGGGGCGACAGATACGCAGTATTTT.

The chain links TRBV6-4 to TRBJ1-1, with D tentatively TRBD1 (6 bases). This CDR3 comprises 13 residues. V lost 8 bases, J lost 5 bases, and 15 bases lay in between. Germline loops: CDR1 MRHNA, CDR2 SNTAGT. CDR3 in amino acids: CASRQALGTEAFF. As DNA, the CDR3 is TGTGCCAGCCGACAGGCCTTGGGGACTGAAGCTTTCTTT.

V gene TRBV7-9 combines with J gene TRBJ1-6; no clear D. This CDR3 is 14 amino acids long. Germline V gene sequence: CDR1 SEHNR, CDR2 FQNEAQ (reference sequence). Trimming cost V 3 bases and J 7 bases, with 10 bases left between them. CDR3 amino acids: CASSFREVNSPLHF. The CDR3 region has the DNA TGTGCCAGCAGCTTTCGAGAGGTCAATTCACCCCTCCACTTT.

V is TRBV6-4 and J is TRBJ1-5, with unresolved D. V lost 5 bases to trimming and J lost 1 base, with 9 bases between them. The CDR3 has 14 amino acids. Germline CDR1 and CDR2: MRHNA and SNTAGT. CDR3: CASSYDISNQPQHF. The CDR3 coding sequence is TGTGCCAGCAGTTACGACATCAGCAATCAGCCCCAGCATTTT.

The chain employs TRBV6-6 and TRBJ1-1; tentative D call: TRBD1 (6 bases). The CDR3 length is 13 residues. With 10 bases removed from V and 1 base from J, the gap between germline ends came to 13 bases. Germline CDR1 is MNHNY and CDR2 is SVGAGI (reference sequence). This chain's CDR3 is CAIRGAGNTEAFF. The DNA for the CDR3 is TGTGCCATCAGGGGTGCAGGGAACACTGAAGCTTTCTTT.

This chain connects TRBV28 to TRBJ2-7; TRBD1 aligns across 9 bases. With 6 bases clipped from V and 0 bases from J, the junction kept 9 bases outside the gene matches. This CDR3 is 16 amino acids long. The germline V gene has CDR1 MDHEN and CDR2 SYDVKM. CDR3 residues: CASSPSPGQGSYEQYV. Written as DNA, the CDR3 is TGTGCCAGCAGCCCCAGCCCGGGACAGGGCTCCTACGAGCAGTACGTC.

This chain links TRBV19 with TRBJ2-1, with 12 bases aligning to TRBD2. Looked up from germline, CDR1 is LNHDA and CDR2 is SQIVND (reference sequence). V lost 1 base and J lost 6; bases outside the gene matches: 7. The CDR3 totals 17 residues. The chain's CDR3 is CASSIAPLAGGANEQFF. DNA of the CDR3: TGTGCCAGTAGTATAGCGCCTCTAGCGGGGGGGGCCAATGAGCAGTTCTTC.

The rearrangement links TRBV7-2 to TRBJ2-3; 12 bases are a match to TRBD2. Germline V gene lookup returns CDR1 SGHTA and CDR2 FQGNSA. V was pared by 5 bases and J by 10 bases, with 10 bases of the junction left unmatched. CDR3 length equals 15 residues. Written as DNA, the CDR3 is TGTGCCAGCAGCCAAGAGGCTAGCGGGGGGGCCGCGCAGTATTTT. Translated: CASSQEASGGAAQYF.

The gene calls are TRBV5-5 and TRBJ1-3, with a possible D match to TRBD1 (5 bases). Germline lookup yields CDR1 SGHKS and CDR2 YYEKEE (reference sequence). With 4 bases removed from V and 0 bases from J, the gap between germline ends came to 8 bases. The CDR3 is 14 amino acids. The CDR3 DNA sequence: TGTGCCAGCAGCGCAGGGCACTCTGGAAACACCATATATTTT. Protein sequence: CASSAGHSGNTIYF.

The chain couples TRBV19 to TRBJ1-4; no clear D. The CDR3 sequence is 15 residues long. Germline CDR1 is LNHDA and CDR2 is SQIVND (reference sequence). V was trimmed by 7 bases and J by 1 base, leaving 13 bases between them. CDR3 protein: CASMETAVTNEKLFF. The CDR3 DNA reads TGTGCCAGTATGGAGACGGCTGTAACTAATGAAAAACTGTTTTTT.

The CDR3 DNA reads TGCAGCGCAACGGCCGGGACAGGGGGTTTCAATGAGCAGTTCTTC. Translating gives CSATAGTGGFNEQFF. This chain connects TRBV29-1 to TRBJ2-1, with 11 positions matching TRBD1. This CDR3 is built from 15 residues. The germline CDR1 and CDR2 sequences are SQVTM and ANQGSEA. V lost 7 bases and J lost 6; bases outside the gene matches: 11.

This chain links TRBV27 with TRBJ1-1, with D uncertain. Germline V CDR1 and CDR2: MNHEY, SMNVEV (reference sequence). The V end lost 6 bases, the J end lost 3 bases, and 14 bases lay between the germline ends. This CDR3 has 14 amino acids. CDR3 region: CASSPTLRDTEAFF. CDR3 in DNA: TGTGCCAGCAGCCCGACTCTGAGAGACACTGAAGCTTTCTTT.

This rearrangement joins TRBV10-2 to TRBJ1-3; 10 bases map to TRBD1. CDR3 length: 16 residues. The germline V gene encodes CDR1 WSHSY and CDR2 SAAADI. The J segment lost 2 bases and the V segment lost 2 bases, leaving 3 bases of the junction unmatched. CDR3: CASSEEGQGAGNTIYF. In DNA form, the CDR3 reads TGCGCCAGCAGTGAGGAAGGACAGGGGGCTGGAAACACCATATATTTT.

V usage is TRBV21-1 and J usage is TRBJ1-5; the table names TRBD1, a call not compared with the DNA. TRBV21-1 constitutes a pseudogene. The CDR3 is 17 residues long. CDR3: CASSSRPQGISNQPQHF. The CDR3 region has the DNA TGTGCCAGCAGCTCTAGGCCACAGGGCATCAGCAATCAGCCCCAGCATTTT.

The V and J genes are TRBV30 and TRBJ1-4; 9 nucleotides match TRBD1. Germline CDR1 and CDR2: GTSNPN and SVGIG (reference sequence). V gave up 2 bases and J gave up 7 bases; unmatched junction bases: 5. The CDR3 spans 14 residues. DNA of the CDR3: TGTGCCTGGAGTCCGGGACAGGGTGGTGAAAAACTGTTTTTT. Translated: CAWSPGQGGEKLFF. The full variable domain, with the rest looked up from reference TRBV30 and TRBJ1-4, is SQTIHQWPATLVQPVGSPLSLECTVEGTSNPNLYWYRQAAGRGLQLLFYSVGIGQISSEVPQNLSASRPQDRQFILSSKKLLLSDSGFYLCAWSPGQGGEKLFFGSGTQLSVL.

This chain joins TRBV3-1 (or the pseudogene TRBV3-2) and TRBJ2-3, with TRBD1 matching 7 bases. Looked up from germline, CDR1 is LGHDT and CDR2 is YNNKEL (reference sequence). CDR3 length equals 16 residues. The V segment lost 1 base and the J segment 2 bases; nucleotides outside the gene matches: 6. This CDR3 is CASSQGTGSFTDTQYF. The CDR3 DNA is TGTGCCAGCAGCCAAGGGACAGGATCCTTCACAGATACGCAGTATTTT.

The chain recombines TRBV24-1 with TRBJ2-7; D gene uncertain. The CDR3 is made up of 11 amino acids. The V end was cut by 7 bases, the J end by 4 bases, with 7 bases between. Germline V CDR1 and CDR2: KGHDR, SFDVKD. This CDR3 reads CATRILYEQYF. The CDR3 DNA reads as TGTGCCACCAGAATACTTTACGAGCAGTACTTC.

V is TRBV3-1 (or the pseudogene TRBV3-2) and J is TRBJ2-2, with TRBD2 matching 12 bases. The germline CDR1 and CDR2 sequences are LGHDT and YNNKEL (reference sequence). The CDR3 extends over 15 amino acids. With V trimmed by 2 bases and J by 8 bases, 3 bases remained unmatched. CDR3 coding DNA: TGTGCCAGCAGCCAAACTAGCGGGGGGAGAGGGGAGCTGTTTTTT. Its translation is CASSQTSGGRGELFF.

The rearrangement links TRBV28 to TRBJ1-2, with a weak D call TRBD1 (5 bases). Per germline, CDR1 MDHEN and CDR2 SYDVKM. The CDR3 covers 13 residues. Trimming left V 2 bases short and J 5 bases short, with 9 bases between. The CDR3 is CASSLAREYGYTF. The CDR3 DNA reads as TGTGCCAGCAGTTTAGCCAGGGAATATGGCTACACCTTC.

The chain is built from TRBV12-3 or TRBV12-4 and TRBJ1-1; TRBD1 is a possible D gene (5 bases). V gave up 3 bases and J gave up 11 bases, with 16 bases separating them. The CDR3 is 13 amino acids. This chain's CDR3 is CASSLSGERVAFF. The CDR3 DNA is TGTGCCAGCAGTTTGTCGGGGGAGAGAGTCGCTTTCTTT.

DNA of the CDR3: TGTGCCAGCAGCCAAGAAGGCGCCAGGACTTCTATAGCCAAAAACATTCAGTACTTC. As protein: CASSQEGARTSIAKNIQYF. The chain carries TRBV14 and TRBJ2-4, with D maybe TRBD2 (5 bases). This CDR3 contains 19 residues. Trimming left V 0 bases short and J 0 bases short, with 18 bases between. Germline assignment: CDR1 SGHDN and CDR2 FVKESK.

The chain recombines TRBV6-5 with TRBJ2-2; TRBD1 aligns across 7 bases. The germline V gene has CDR1 MNHEY and CDR2 SVGAGI. This CDR3 has 15 residues. Unmatched junction bases numbered 7, after V lost 5 bases and J lost 4 bases. CDR3 coding DNA: TGTGCCAGCAGTAAAACAGGGGTCGGCACCGGGGAGCTGTTTTTT. It encodes CASSKTGVGTGELFF.